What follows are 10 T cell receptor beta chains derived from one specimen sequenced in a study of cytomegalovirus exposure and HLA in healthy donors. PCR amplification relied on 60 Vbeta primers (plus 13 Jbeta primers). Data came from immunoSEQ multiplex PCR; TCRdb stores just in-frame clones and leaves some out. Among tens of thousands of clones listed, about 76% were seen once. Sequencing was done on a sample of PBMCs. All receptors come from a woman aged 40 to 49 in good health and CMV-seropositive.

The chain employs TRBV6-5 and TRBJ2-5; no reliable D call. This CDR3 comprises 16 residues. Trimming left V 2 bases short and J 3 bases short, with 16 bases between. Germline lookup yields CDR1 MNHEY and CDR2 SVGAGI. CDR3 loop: CASSYTHAVGEETQYF. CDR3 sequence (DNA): TGTGCCAGCAGTTACACCCACGCGGTAGGAGAAGAGACCCAGTACTTC.

DNA of the CDR3: TGCAGCGTTGGAGCAACTAATGAAAAACTGTTTTTT. This sequence encodes CSVGATNEKLFF. The gene calls are TRBV29-1 and TRBJ1-4; D ambiguous. In germline, CDR1 is SQVTM, CDR2 ANQGSEA. Trimming cost V 4 bases and J 0 bases, with 3 bases left between them. This CDR3 has 12 amino acids. Complete variable domain (other parts from reference TRBV29-1 and TRBJ1-4): SAVISQKPSRDICQRGTSLTIQCQVDSQVTMMFWYRQQPGQSLTLIATANQGSEATYESGFVIDKFPISRPNLTFSTLTVSNMSPEDSSIYLCSVGATNEKLFFGSGTQLSVL.

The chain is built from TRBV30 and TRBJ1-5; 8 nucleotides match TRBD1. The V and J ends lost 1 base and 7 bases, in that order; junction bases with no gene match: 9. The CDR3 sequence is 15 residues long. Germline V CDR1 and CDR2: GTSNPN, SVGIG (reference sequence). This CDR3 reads CAWSDGRGLGQPQHF. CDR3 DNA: TGTGCCTGGAGTGATGGCAGGGGGCTAGGACAGCCCCAGCATTTT.

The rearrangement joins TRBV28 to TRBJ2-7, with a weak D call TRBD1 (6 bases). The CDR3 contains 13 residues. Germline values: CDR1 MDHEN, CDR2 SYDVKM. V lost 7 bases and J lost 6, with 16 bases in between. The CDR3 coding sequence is TGTGCCAGCACCCCCGGCAGGGGCCTCGAGCAGTACTTC. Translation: CASTPGRGLEQYF.

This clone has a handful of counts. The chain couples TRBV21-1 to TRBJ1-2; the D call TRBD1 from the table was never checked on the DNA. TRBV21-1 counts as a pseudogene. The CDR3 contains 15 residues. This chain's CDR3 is CASNTGGKDDYGYTF. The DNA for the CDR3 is TGTGCCAGCAACACAGGGGGCAAAGATGACTATGGCTACACCTTC.

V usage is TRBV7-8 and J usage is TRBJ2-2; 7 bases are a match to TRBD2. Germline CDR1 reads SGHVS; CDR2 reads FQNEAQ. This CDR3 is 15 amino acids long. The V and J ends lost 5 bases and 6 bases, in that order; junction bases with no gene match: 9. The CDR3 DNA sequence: TGTGCCAGCAGCATGGGAGGGATAAACTCCGGGGAGCTGTTTTTT. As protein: CASSMGGINSGELFF.

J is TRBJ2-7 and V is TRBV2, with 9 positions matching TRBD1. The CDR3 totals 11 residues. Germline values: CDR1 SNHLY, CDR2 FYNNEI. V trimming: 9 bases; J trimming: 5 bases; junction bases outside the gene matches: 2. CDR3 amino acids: CARRDRDEQYF. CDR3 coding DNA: TGTGCCAGAAGGGACAGGGACGAGCAGTACTTC. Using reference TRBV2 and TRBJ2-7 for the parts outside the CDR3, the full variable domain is EPEVTQTPSHQVTQMGQEVILRCVPISNHLYFYWYRQILGQKVEFLVSFYNNEISEKSEIFDDQFSVERPDGSNFTLKIRSTKLEDSAMYFCARRDRDEQYFGPGTRLTVT.

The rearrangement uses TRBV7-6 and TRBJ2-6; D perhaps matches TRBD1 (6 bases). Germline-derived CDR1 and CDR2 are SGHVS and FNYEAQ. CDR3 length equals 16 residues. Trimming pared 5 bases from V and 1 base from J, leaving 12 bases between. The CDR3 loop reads CASSPRTGSGANVLTF. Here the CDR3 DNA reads TGTGCCAGCAGCCCCAGAACAGGGTCTGGGGCCAACGTCCTGACTTTC.

The CDR3 DNA follows: TGTGCCAGCAGCTCGCCGGGACAGGATATTGAAGCTTTCTTT. The encoded protein is CASSSPGQDIEAFF. This chain joins TRBV11-2 and TRBJ1-1; 8 bases are a match to TRBD1. The CDR3 has 14 amino acids. Germline V lookup: CDR1 SGHAT, CDR2 FQNNGV. Trimming took 4 bases from V and 7 from J; bases not matched to a gene: 8.

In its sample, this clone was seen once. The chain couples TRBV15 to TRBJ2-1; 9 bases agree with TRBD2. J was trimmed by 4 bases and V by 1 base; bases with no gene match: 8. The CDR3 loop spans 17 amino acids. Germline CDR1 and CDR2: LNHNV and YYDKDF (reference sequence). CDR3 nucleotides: TGTGCCACCAGCAGAGTAGCGGGAGAAGAAAGATACAATGAGCAGTTCTTC. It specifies CATSRVAGEERYNEQFF.